A selection of T cell receptor beta chains follows, all from one sample in a study of a mutant IDH1 vaccine in newly diagnosed glioma. Profiling relied on immunoSEQ multiplex PCR, and the TCRdb table lists in-frame clones only, not all of them. The table shows over 50,000 clones, with about 81% occurring only once. Their antigens are not known. The sequences come from PBMCs, collected from a glioma patient whose treatment included an IDH1 peptide vaccine. The source of these receptors is a man aged 25 to 40 with glioma. The CDR3 runs from the conserved cysteine through the conserved F or W. Each record gives: V gene, J gene, clone size, D gene, CDR3 DNA, CDR3 protein. D genes are given only for firm matches. Some rows mark clone size as missing; the rest say once, few, many or name a class of expanded clone.

TRBV4-1	TRBJ1-4	.	.	TGCGCCAGCAGCCATAGGACCTTACCACCTAATGAAAAACTGTTTTTT	CASSHRTLPPNEKLFF
TRBV6-6	TRBJ1-5	.	TRBD1	TGTGCCAGCACCAGTCGGGACAGGGTAATCCAGCCCCAGCATTTT	CASTSRDRVIQPQHF
TRBV5-4	TRBJ2-1	.	TRBD1	TGTGCCAGCAGCTGGGGACAGGGGGCGAGCGTTGAGCAGTTCTTC	CASSWGQGASVEQFF
TRBV4-2	TRBJ2-5	.	TRBD2	TGTGCCAGCAGCCAAGGACTAGCGGTCCAAGAGACCCAGTACTTC	CASSQGLAVQETQYF
TRBV7-9	TRBJ2-3	.	TRBD1	TGTGCCAGCAGCGCCCGGGACAGCGGCACAGATACGCAGTATTTT	CASSARDSGTDTQYF
TRBV6-5	TRBJ2-6	.	TRBD1	TGTGCCAGCAGTCGGGACAGGGCCTTTGCCAACGTCCTGACTTTC	CASSRDRAFANVLTF
TRBV5-4	TRBJ2-5	.	.	TGTGCCAGCAGCTCTCCCCTGTTAGGGGAGACCCAGTACTTC	CASSSPLLGETQYF
TRBV11-3	TRBJ1-1	.	TRBD1	TGTGCCAGCAGCCGGACAGGGGGCACTGAAGCTTTCTTT	CASSRTGGTEAFF
TRBV5-4	TRBJ1-2	.	.	TGTGCCAGCAGCTTGGGGTCAAGGGGGAACTATGGCTACACCTTC	CASSLGSRGNYGYTF
TRBV18	TRBJ1-4	.	.	TGTGCCAGCTCACCGGTGGGGCCACAGAATGAAAAACTGTTTTTT	CASSPVGPQNEKLFF
TRBV7-9	TRBJ1-3	.	.	TGTGCCAGCAGCCTCTATATTTGGGGGGAAGCTGGAAACACCATATATTTT	CASSLYIWGEAGNTIYF
TRBV15	TRBJ2-1	once	TRBD2	TGTGCCACCAGCAGAGAAGCGGGGGACAATGAGCAGTTCTTC	CATSREAGDNEQFF
TRBV30	TRBJ2-3	.	.	TGTGCCTGGAGTGAAAACAGACTGGGGGGCGCTACGCAGTATTTT	CAWSENRLGGATQYF
TRBV7-2	TRBJ1-4	.	.	TGTGCCACTCGCGACAGCCTGGGAGAAAAACTGTTTTTT	CATRDSLGEKLFF